The clone carrying this TCR beta chain was counted at least ten times. This entry comes from a study of blood T cells in healthy people across ages. The CDR3 spans 15 residues. Per germline, CDR1 SGHTA and CDR2 FQGTGA. V shed 1 base and J shed 1 base, with 10 bases lying between them. It was with a sample-barcoded 5' primer and a J-beta primer mix that a second PCR of about 6 to 12 cycles was run. Each CDR3 protein gets one entry after TCRdb re-called the 5' RACE reads with MiXCR. The table shows more than 800,000 distinct CDR3 sequences, with around 45% occurring only once. The chain combines TRBV7-3 with TRBJ2-5; D remains ambiguous. This sequence originates from a woman aged 60 to 75 in good health. What was sequenced was blood. CDR3 DNA sequence: TGTGCCAGCAGCTTAAATACCGGCAGCCAAGAGACCCAGTACTTC. Its translation: CASSLNTGSQETQYF.